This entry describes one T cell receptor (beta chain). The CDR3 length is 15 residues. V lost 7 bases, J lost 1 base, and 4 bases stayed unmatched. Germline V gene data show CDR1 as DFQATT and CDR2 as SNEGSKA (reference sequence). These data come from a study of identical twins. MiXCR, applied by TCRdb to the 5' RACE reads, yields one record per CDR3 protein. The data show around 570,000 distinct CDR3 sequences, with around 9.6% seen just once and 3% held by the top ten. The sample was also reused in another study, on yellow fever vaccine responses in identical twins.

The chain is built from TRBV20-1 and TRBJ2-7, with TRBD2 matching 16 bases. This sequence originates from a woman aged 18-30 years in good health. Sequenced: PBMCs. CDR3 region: CSVPGLAGGSYEQYF. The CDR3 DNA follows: TGCAGTGTCCCGGGACTAGCGGGGGGGTCCTACGAGCAGTACTTC.